This is a list of T cell receptor beta chains from one sample in a study of cytomegalovirus exposure and HLA in healthy donors. The protocol was immunoSEQ multiplex PCR, while the TCRdb copy is restricted to in-frame clones and leaves out a portion. Of 120,000 to 150,000 clones listed, 80% to 95% are singletons. The sequencing input was PBMCs. These receptors were collected from a man aged 18 to 30 in good health and CMV-seronegative. CDR3s include the opening cysteine and the closing phenylalanine or tryptophan. D genes are given only for firm matches. Size is stated for part of the rows, as once, few or many counts, or as a class when the clone is expanded.

cdr3_aa cdr3_nt clone_size j_call v_call d_call
CASSRVRLAGREQFF TGTGCCAGCAGCAGGGTGCGGCTAGCGGGACGGGAGCAGTTCTTC NA TRBJ2-1 TRBV7-9 TRBD2
CASSSLIAGATDTQYF TGTGCCAGCAGCTCCCTAATAGCGGGAGCCACAGATACGCAGTATTTT NA TRBJ2-3 TRBV11-3 TRBD2
CASSPGLAATYNEQFF TGTGCCAGCAGCCCAGGACTAGCGGCTACCTACAATGAGCAGTTCTTC once TRBJ2-1 TRBV5-4 TRBD2
CASSRIGDGGNEKLFF TGTGCCAGCAGCCGCATCGGGGACGGGGGAAATGAAAAACTGTTTTTT NA TRBJ1-4 TRBV7-8 NA
CASSHESEEAFF TGTGCCAGCAGCCATGAGAGCGAGGAAGCTTTCTTT NA TRBJ1-1 TRBV4-2 NA
CASSQETGLKNIQYF TGTGCCAGCAGTCAGGAGACAGGGTTAAAAAACATTCAGTACTTC NA TRBJ2-4 TRBV27 TRBD1
CASSLLRDSYNEQFF TGTGCCAGCAGCTTACTTCGGGACTCCTACAATGAGCAGTTCTTC NA TRBJ2-1 TRBV11-3 NA
CASSLGTSGRNEQFF TGTGCCAGCAGTTTAGGGACTAGCGGGAGAAATGAGCAGTTCTTC NA TRBJ2-1 TRBV27 TRBD2
CASSPGTSGRANEQFF TGTGCCAGCAGCCCCGGGACTAGCGGGAGAGCCAATGAGCAGTTCTTC NA TRBJ2-1 TRBV11-3 TRBD2
CASRARLAGGTVSTDTQYF TGTGCAAGTCGCGCCCGACTAGCGGGGGGCACGGTAAGCACAGATACGCAGTATTTT once TRBJ2-3 TRBV12-2 NA
CASSAGQGGTDTQYF TGTGCCAGCAGTGCGGGACAGGGGGGAACAGATACGCAGTATTTT NA TRBJ2-3 TRBV28 TRBD1
CASSIILGAGGPNNEQFF TGTGCCAGTAGTATTATTTTGGGGGCGGGAGGGCCGAACAATGAGCAGTTCTTC NA TRBJ2-1 TRBV19 TRBD2
CASKSFVLAGGETQYF TGTGCCAGCAAGTCTTTTGTCCTAGCGGGGGGAGAGACCCAGTACTTC NA TRBJ2-5 TRBV7-2 TRBD2
CASSPITVKETQYF TGTGCCAGCTCACCAATCACAGTTAAAGAGACCCAGTACTTC NA TRBJ2-5 TRBV18 NA